The following is a T cell receptor (beta chain) sequence with its context. As yet, its antigen is unknown. This entry belongs to a study of a mutant IDH1 vaccine in newly diagnosed glioma. Study in general: Either 4-6 weeks after radiotherapy alone or alongside temozolomide, vaccination was begun. Treated patients comprised approximately 60% males and around 38% females, mean age 40.4 years.

Germline CDR1 reads SGHAT; CDR2 reads FQNNGV. This CDR3 contains 13 residues. V was shortened by 5 bases and J by 0 bases, with 5 bases between the two germline ends. The time point is: week 35, safety follow-up. Doses consisted of 300 ug of mutant IDH1 20-mer peptide each, paired with topical imiquimod. Study-level findings and limits: Patients showed vaccine-induced immune responses at a rate of approximately 95%. Pseudoprogression appears to have had no connection to changes in top peripheral T cell clonotypes.

The assay was immunoSEQ multiplex PCR, and TCRdb's table has in-frame clones only and misses some. Altogether tens of thousands of clones are present, 84% being singletons, with the ten largest covering approximately 12%. The clonotype was recovered from a man aged 18 to 29 with glioma. The J gene is TRBJ1-5, the V gene TRBV11-2; no clear D gene. The starting material was PBMCs, obtained from a glioma patient whose treatment included an IDH1 peptide vaccine. For the CDR3, the DNA is TGTGCCAGCAGCAGGGATAGCAATCAGCCCCAGCATTTT. It specifies CASSRDSNQPQHF.